A selection of T cell receptor beta chains follows, all from one sample in a study of T cell repertoires in cytomegalovirus infection. TCRdb redid the calling of the reads with MiXCR, one entry per CDR3 protein. Of 100,000 or so distinct CDR3 sequences listed, roughly a quarter are singletons. The specimen sequenced was CD8+ T cells from PBMCs. The receptors here all came from a human donor in good health (CMV status not recorded). Some clones in this sample may be carry-over from other donors' samples. The CDR3 runs from the conserved cysteine through the conserved F or W. Fields, in order: D gene, clone size, J gene, V gene, CDR3 DNA, CDR3 protein. The D gene is left open where the match is weak. A clone size is listed for some rows: how often the clone was seen (once, few, many), or a class if it is expanded.

>TRBD1|few|TRBJ2-1|TRBV12-3/TRBV12-4
TGTGCCAGCAGTTCTGACAGGGAACGCTACAATGAGCAGTTCTTC
CASSSDRERYNEQFF
>TRBD1|-|TRBJ1-2|TRBV5-1
TGCGCCAGCAGCGGGGACAGCCCACGGGCGTCGGGCTACACCTTC
CASSGDSPRASGYTF
>TRBD2|many|TRBJ2-2|TRBV11-2
TGTGCCAGCAGCTATCCGGGACTAATCAACACCGGGGAGCTGTTTTTT
CASSYPGLINTGELFF
>-|few|TRBJ2-5|TRBV5-6
TGTGCCAGCAGCTCGGCGTCGGATCAAATTTTGGAGACCCAGTACTTC
CASSSASDQILETQYF
>TRBD2|once|TRBJ2-7|TRBV20-1
TGCAGTGCTAGAGCCGGATCCGGGGGGGAGCAGTACTTC
CSARAGSGGEQYF
>-|many|TRBJ2-7|TRBV7-6
TGTGCCAGCAGCGAAGGGGCCCAGGAGCAGTACTTC
CASSEGAQEQYF
>-|few|TRBJ2-5|TRBV27
TGTGCCAGCAGTCGAGCCCCTCAAGAGACCCAGTACTTC
CASSRAPQETQYF
>TRBD2|once|TRBJ2-7|TRBV20-1
TGCAGTGTACTGACTAGCGGGAGGAGCTCCTACGAGCAGTACTTC
CSVLTSGRSSYEQYF
>-|few|TRBJ1-1|TRBV5-1
TGCGCCAGCAGCTTGTGGGACGACGACACTGAAGCTTTCTTT
CASSLWDDDTEAFF
>-|-|TRBJ1-1|TRBV13
TGTGCCAGCAGCTATCGGGGGGCGGAGTATGGTGCTTTCTTT
CASSYRGAEYGAFF
>-|few|TRBJ1-1|TRBV3-1
TGTGCCAGCAGCCAAGAACTGGGGCTAGCAACTGAAGCTTTCTTT
CASSQELGLATEAFF
>TRBD2|few|TRBJ2-1|TRBV5-1
TGCGCCAGCAGCTTGGAAGCGGGGTATAACAATGAGCAGTTCTTC
CASSLEAGYNNEQFF
>-|-|TRBJ2-1|TRBV20-1
TGCAGTGCTAGGGACTGGGAAAGGGGACCATATGAGCAGTTCTTC
CSARDWERGPYEQFF
>TRBD1|-|TRBJ1-6|TRBV20-1
TGCAGTGCTGTCGGACAGGGGGTAACATCCTATAATTCACCCCTCCACTTT
CSAVGQGVTSYNSPLHF
>-|-|TRBJ1-1|TRBV7-6
TGTGCCAGCAGCCCCCCGAGAGGGATGAACACTGAAGCTTTCTTT
CASSPPRGMNTEAFF
>-|-|TRBJ1-4|TRBV4-3
TGCGCCAGCAGCCACAGACTCAGTTCAGGCGAGAAACTGTTTTTT
CASSHRLSSGEKLFF
>-|-|TRBJ2-1|TRBV14
TGTGCCAGCAGTGGCGGTGTCCCGGCCAATGAGCAGTTCTTC
CASSGGVPANEQFF
>TRBD2|many|TRBJ2-7|TRBV7-2
TGTGCCAGCAGCGCGGGGGGGAGCTACGAGCAGTACTTC
CASSAGGSYEQYF
>-|-|TRBJ1-2|TRBV12-3/TRBV12-4
TGTGCCAGCAGTTTAAACATGGGAGGCTTCACCTTC
CASSLNMGGFTF
>-|many|TRBJ1-4|TRBV7-9
TGTGCCAGCACCCTCGACACCAATAATGAAAAACTGTTTTTT
CASTLDTNNEKLFF
>TRBD2|few|TRBJ2-7|TRBV5-1
TGCGCCAGCAGCCCGCAGGGAGGGGTTTTGTGGGAGCAGTACTTC
CASSPQGGVLWEQYF
>TRBD1|few|TRBJ1-1|TRBV11-2
TGTGCCAGCAGCCCACAAACAGGGGGAAGGATGAACACTGAAGCTTTCTTT
CASSPQTGGRMNTEAFF
>-|few|TRBJ1-5|TRBV12-3/TRBV12-4
TGTGCCAGCAGTTTTGGCGCTGAAGGCAATCAGCCCCAGCATTTT
CASSFGAEGNQPQHF
>TRBD1|few|TRBJ1-2|TRBV11-3
TGTGCCAGCAGCTTAGATCCAGGGACAGGCTATGGCTACACCTTC
CASSLDPGTGYGYTF
>TRBD2|many|TRBJ2-6|TRBV7-9
TGTGCCAGCAGCGACCGGATTGGGAGGGTGTCTGGGGCCAACGTCCTGACTTTC
CASSDRIGRVSGANVLTF
>-|few|TRBJ1-2|TRBV12-5
TGTGCTAGTGGCCTCCCCGACGCCACCTTC
CASGLPDATF
>TRBD1|-|TRBJ2-1|TRBV6-1
TGTGCCAGCACCCCGCCGGGACAGGACCATGAGCAGTTCTTC
CASTPPGQDHEQFF
>-|many|TRBJ1-1|TRBV7-9
TGTGCCAGCAGCCACATAGAGGCGAACACTGAAGCTTTCTTT
CASSHIEANTEAFF
>-|few|TRBJ2-7|TRBV7-6
TGTGCCAGCAGCCTCCTAACTAGCTACGAGCAGTACTTC
CASSLLTSYEQYF
>TRBD1|-|TRBJ2-7|TRBV30
TGTGCCTGGGCCTCAGATGGGACAGCTTACGAGCAGTACTTC
CAWASDGTAYEQYF
>TRBD1|-|TRBJ1-2|TRBV29-1
TGCAGCGTTGAAGATCGGGTGGGGGACAGGGTTAACTATGGCTACACCTTC
CSVEDRVGDRVNYGYTF
>TRBD2|-|TRBJ2-1|TRBV7-2
TGTGCCAGCAGCTTGATTAGCGGGCCCCAGTTCTTC
CASSLISGPQFF
>TRBD1|few|TRBJ1-1|TRBV6-1
TGTGCCATCGGGACAGAGAACACTGAAGCTTTCTTT
CAIGTENTEAFF
>-|few|TRBJ1-6|TRBV4-3
TGCGCCAGCAGCCAAGAGGTGGCGGGTCTGAATTCACCCCTCCACTTT
CASSQEVAGLNSPLHF
>TRBD1|many|TRBJ1-4|TRBV20-1
TGCAGTGCCCCTCCGGACAGGGCAGCAACTAATGAAAAACTGTTTTTT
CSAPPDRAATNEKLFF
>-|few|TRBJ2-6|TRBV12-3/TRBV12-4
TGTGCCAGCAGTTTTTTGGACAGCACCTCCTCTGGGGCCAACGTCCTGACTTTC
CASSFLDSTSSGANVLTF